The source of this T cell receptor (beta chain) is a study of PD-L1 blockade in urothelial cancer (dated by TCRdb to the late 2010s). General notes on the study: All patients started therapy around 2014 and received atezolizumab 1,200 mg intravenously every 3 weeks. Pretreatment blood TCR-seq was available for 30 or so patients, at least one posttreatment blood collection was obtained for around 24 patients, and tumor TCR-seq was available for around 24 patients. Blood samples gave a median of approximately 150,000 T cells and some 83,000 unique TCRs, with a median clonality of approximately 0.08. About nine tenths of the roughly 29 patients were identified as males with urothelial cancer of bladder origin, and a prior smoking history was reported by 18 of 29 patients. The study, an exploratory multi-omic analysis, examined somatic, immune and clinical correlates of response to PD-L1 blockade with atezolizumab in urothelial cancer. Blood samples were analyzed at two time points: 3 weeks after treatment start (second dose) and 6 weeks after treatment start. TCR sequencing covered pretreatment tumor samples and matched, serially collected peripheral blood taken before and after atezolizumab treatment. Durable clinical benefit was achieved by nine patients and was not achieved by 20 patients. Durable clinical benefit was defined as progression-free survival longer than 6 months, and TCR features were also tested against progression-free and overall survival. Patients had an ECOG performance status of 0 or 1 and had received between 0 and 3 prior chemotherapy regimens. In the same patients who had TCR sequencing, pretreatment tumors also underwent whole exome sequencing and RNA sequencing. Overall study outcomes, separate from this receptor: Improved progression-free and overall survival was associated with having pretreatment peripheral blood TCR clonality below the median. Because the sample size was small (n of about 27) and many exploratory analyses were performed, the results are intended to be hypothesis-generating. Among patients with durable benefit, tumor-associated TCR clones showed greater expansion in peripheral blood 3 weeks after treatment started (n ≈ 21, p = 0.022).

The CDR3 starts with the cysteine, ends with the phenylalanine, and has 11 residues. Just CDR3 DNA is preserved here, 33 bases in frame from base 1. The germline V gene encodes CDR1 MNHEY and CDR2 SVGAGI. Trimming takes 2 bases from V and 8 bases from J, and the germline ends sit 6 bases apart. In its sample, this clone was seen a few times. Which antigen it targets is not known. Per-base qualities were not stored, and no clone one base away is much larger. Synthetic TCR analog templates were spiked into each PCR to estimate absolute template abundance from read counts. The immunoSEQ assay was used to amplify TCRbeta CDR3 regions from genomic DNA with bias-controlled V and J gene primers. Rearranged TCRbeta segments were sequenced at approximately 20X coverage. The source study handled its data this way. Clustering was used to correct sequencing errors, and CDR3s were annotated against IMGT to assign V, D and J genes. Out-of-frame and stop-codon sequences were excluded, and only productive TCRbeta rearrangements were used in downstream analyses. Clonality was calculated as one minus the Shannon entropy normalized by the log of the number of unique productive sequences. Fisher's exact test with Benjamini-Hochberg correction, at a threshold of adjusted p below 0.01, was used to find clones that differed between time points or between blood and tumor. TCRdb limited this immuneACCESS table to in-frame rearrangements with V and J called. A share of clones is missing; checked studies link under half to unresolved V genes, and the rest is unexplained. The DNA gave D and trimming, while V, J and clone size come from that table. This sample has about 84,000 clones in its table, and roughly 87% of those were observed once. The ten biggest clones cover 9.5% of the sample.

A cohort of approximately 30 patients with locally advanced or metastatic urothelial carcinoma, treated at Memorial Sloan Kettering on a trial protocol, was included. Peripheral blood mononuclear cells were collected pretreatment and during treatment, with between 1 and 8 total time points per patient. The Qiagen DNeasy Blood extraction kit was used to purify genomic DNA from total PBMCs and from tumor samples. PBMCs were collected pretreatment and during treatment, and were isolated and stored as previously described. This TCR came from a man between 65 and 79 years old with urothelial cancer. The sample here was PBMCs, taken around atezolizumab (anti-PD-L1) treatment. The sequence links TRBV6-5 to TRBJ1-1; TRBD1 is possibly the D segment (5 matching bases). The CDR3 region: CASSYAGEAFF. The DNA reads as follows: TGTGCCAGCAGTTACGCAGGGGAAGCTTTCTTT.